These 20 T cell receptor beta chains were sequenced from one sample in a study of blood T cell repertoires in COVID-19. The method was immunoSEQ multiplex PCR; TCRdb's version includes in-frame clones alone and lacks a portion of them. In the table there are 200,000 to 300,000 clones, about 87% of which are singletons. Sample: peripheral blood. The receptors shown here come from a man aged 55 to 70 who had recovered from COVID-19.

Comment on this clone: At the DNA level, this CDR3 is encoded by other sequences in the same sample as well. The rearrangement joins TRBV7-2 to TRBJ1-5, with 9 nucleotides matching TRBD1. This CDR3 is built from 15 residues. CDR1 is SGHTA and CDR2 is FQGNSA in the germline V gene. V lost 2 bases, J lost 4 bases, and 3 bases stayed unmatched. CDR3 nucleotide sequence: TGTGCCAGCAGCTTAAGACAGGGGGGGAATCAGCCCCAGCATTTT. Encoded protein: CASSLRQGGNQPQHF.

CDR3: CASRARQVGSAEAFF. Written as DNA, the CDR3 is TGTGCCAGCAGGGCCCGACAGGTGGGGTCCGCTGAAGCTTTCTTT. This chain connects TRBV6-5 to TRBJ1-1; a weak D match, TRBD1 (6 bases). Germline V gene sequence: CDR1 MNHEY, CDR2 SVGAGI. The CDR3 is 15 amino acids. V lost 6 bases and J 6 bases, leaving 20 bases between the germline ends.

This chain uses TRBV3-1 (or the pseudogene TRBV3-2) with TRBJ2-7, with 9 bases aligning to TRBD2. Germline lookup yields CDR1 LGHDT and CDR2 YNNKEL (reference sequence). This CDR3 spans 15 amino acids. After removal of 3 bases from V and 0 bases from J, the junction contained 3 bases not matched to a gene. The CDR3 coding sequence is TGTGCCAGCAGCCATGGAGCGGGGGGCTCCTACGAGCAGTACTTC. It codes for CASSHGAGGSYEQYF.

This clone was observed a single time. This chain links TRBV6-2 or TRBV6-3 with TRBJ2-7; tentatively, D is TRBD1 (5 bases). V lost 2 bases, J lost 5 bases, and 19 bases lay in between. Germline CDR1 reads MNHEY; CDR2 reads SVGEGT. This CDR3 comprises 16 residues. The CDR3 protein is CASSYPLQGAIDEQYF. DNA for the CDR3: TGTGCCAGCAGTTACCCCCTCCAGGGCGCAATTGACGAGCAGTACTTC.

This clone was seen just once. V gene TRBV6-1 combines with J gene TRBJ2-7; no reliable D call. CDR1 and CDR2 from the germline V gene are MNHNS and SASEGT. Trimming pared 3 bases from V and 4 bases from J, leaving 7 bases between. The CDR3 runs to 12 residues. The CDR3 reads CASSEMRYEQYF. Here the CDR3 DNA reads TGTGCCAGCAGTGAGATGAGATACGAGCAGTACTTC.

This clone was observed a single time. The chain employs TRBV7-6 and TRBJ2-5, with TRBD1 matching 8 bases. The CDR3 extends over 14 amino acids. J gave up 4 bases and V 5 bases, and 6 bases lay outside the gene matches. Germline CDR1 and CDR2: SGHVS and FNYEAQ. In DNA form, the CDR3 reads TGTGCCAGCAGCGCGACAGGGGCCTTAGAGACCCAGTACTTC. It translates to CASSATGALETQYF.

J is TRBJ1-1 and V is TRBV15; possible D gene TRBD1, 5 bases. The germline V gene has CDR1 LNHNV and CDR2 YYDKDF (reference sequence). The CDR3 runs 11 residues. The V gene lost 6 bases and the J gene lost 4 bases, with 6 bases spanning the gap. The CDR3 protein is CATRGGTEAFF. The CDR3 coding sequence is TGTGCCACCAGGGGGGGCACTGAAGCTTTCTTT.

The chain joins TRBV21-1 to TRBJ2-7; the table's TRBD2 call for D was not verified on the DNA. TRBV21-1 is flagged as a pseudogene. This CDR3 spans 17 amino acids. The CDR3 sequence: CASIPLGEGRDPYEQYF. CDR3 nucleotide sequence: TGTGCCAGCATCCCTCTGGGGGAAGGGAGGGACCCCTACGAGCAGTACTTC.

CDR3 nucleotide sequence: TGTGCCAGCAGTATGACAGGCACTGAAGCTTTCTTT. It yields the protein CASSMTGTEAFF. This sequence joins TRBV2 and TRBJ1-1, with D possibly TRBD1 on 6 matching bases. CDR1 and CDR2 (germline): SNHLY, FYNNEI. With 5 bases removed from V and 4 bases from J, the gap between germline ends came to 8 bases. This CDR3 contains 12 residues.

This clone was counted only a few times. The chain links TRBV3-1 (or the pseudogene TRBV3-2) to TRBJ2-7, with D perhaps matching TRBD2 (5 bases). CDR3 length: 14 residues. Trimming left V 2 bases short and J 0 bases short, with 8 bases between. Per the germline V gene, CDR1 is LGHDT and CDR2 is YNNKEL (reference sequence). The CDR3 spells CASSQLGSSYEQYF. In nucleotides, the CDR3 is TGTGCCAGCAGCCAACTGGGGAGCTCCTACGAGCAGTACTTC.

This sequence joins TRBV19 and TRBJ2-3; D is uncertain. With 7 bases removed from V and 5 bases from J, the gap between germline ends came to 7 bases. Germline-derived CDR1 and CDR2 are LNHDA and SQIVND (reference sequence). The CDR3 totals 11 residues. CDR3 region: CASKIVDTQYF. In DNA, the CDR3 is TGTGCCAGTAAGATAGTAGATACGCAGTATTTT.

This clone was counted once. The genes are TRBV7-3 and TRBJ2-2, with D uncertain. The CDR3 is 15 amino acids. Germline V gives CDR1 SGHTA, CDR2 FQGTGA. The germline V and J ends were trimmed by 4 bases and 2 bases, with 11 bases remaining between them. CDR3 in DNA: TGTGCCAGCAGCTCGCCCGGGTACAACACCGGGGAGCTGTTTTTT. Its protein is CASSSPGYNTGELFF.

The genes are TRBV11-2 and TRBJ2-3; the match to TRBD2 covers 9 bases. Germline values: CDR1 SGHAT, CDR2 FQNNGV. CDR3 size: 18 residues. V lost 1 base to trimming and J lost 5 bases; unmatched junction nucleotides: 13. The CDR3 region has the DNA TGTGCCAGCAGCTTAGTTTCGCTGGGTGGCGGGGGGGTAGATACGCAGTATTTT. Protein sequence: CASSLVSLGGGGVDTQYF. The full variable domain, its missing parts supplied by reference TRBV11-2 and TRBJ2-3, is EAGVAQSPRYKIIEKRQSVAFWCNPISGHATLYWYQQILGQGPKLLIQFQNNGVVDDSQLPKDRFSAERLKGVDSTLKIQPAKLEDSAVYLCASSLVSLGGGGVDTQYFGPGTRLTVL.

V gene TRBV6-6 combines with J gene TRBJ2-2; D gene uncertain. The CDR3 is 15 residues long. V gave up 7 bases and J gave up 0 bases, with 12 bases separating them. Germline V CDR1 and CDR2: MNHNY, SVGAGI (reference sequence). This CDR3 reads CASKLQTTNTGELFF. CDR3 DNA sequence: TGTGCCAGCAAATTGCAGACAACGAACACCGGGGAGCTGTTTTTT.

The chain employs TRBV7-3 and TRBJ2-5; possibly TRBD2 for D (6 bases). V lost 5 bases and J 3 bases, leaving 13 bases between the germline ends. CDR3 length equals 14 residues. Looked up from germline, CDR1 is SGHTA and CDR2 is FQGTGA. CDR3 residues: CASSPSGRKETQYF. The CDR3 DNA follows: TGTGCCAGCAGCCCCTCGGGGAGGAAAGAGACCCAGTACTTC.

This clone was counted once. This chain joins TRBV19 and TRBJ2-7, with 8 bases that match TRBD1. The CDR3 is made up of 14 amino acids. Unmatched junction bases numbered 5, after V lost 6 bases and J lost 1 base. Germline V CDR1 and CDR2: LNHDA, SQIVND (reference sequence). The CDR3 region is CASRKTGVSYEQYF. CDR3 in DNA: TGTGCCAGTAGGAAGACAGGGGTGTCCTACGAGCAGTACTTC.

The gene calls are TRBV7-3 and TRBJ2-2, with 10 bases fitting TRBD2. With 2 bases clipped from V and 1 base from J, the junction kept 1 base outside the gene matches. The CDR3 has 16 residues. CDR1 is SGHTA, CDR2 FQGTGA, per germline. The CDR3 DNA reads as TGTGCCAGCAGCTTATCTAGCGGGAGGAACACCGGGGAGCTGTTTTTT. Amino acid sequence: CASSLSSGRNTGELFF.

This chain uses TRBV3-1 (or the pseudogene TRBV3-2) with TRBJ2-5; 11 bases line up with TRBD2. Germline CDR1 LGHDT, CDR2 YNNKEL (reference sequence). J was trimmed by 1 base and V by 3 bases; bases with no gene match: 10. The length of the CDR3 is 18 residues. CDR3 DNA sequence: TGTGCCAGCAGCCAGACTAGCGGGACTTCAAGAATCCAAGAGACCCAGTACTTC. Encoded protein: CASSQTSGTSRIQETQYF.

The chain is built from TRBV19 and TRBJ1-4; D call uncertain. The germline V gene encodes CDR1 LNHDA and CDR2 SQIVND (reference sequence). V was trimmed by 1 base and J by 0 bases, leaving 9 bases between them. This CDR3 is built from 16 residues. CDR3 bases: TGTGCCAGTAGTATAGCCGCGACAACAACTAATGAAAAACTGTTTTTT. Its translation is CASSIAATTTNEKLFF.

The chain employs TRBV29-1 and TRBJ2-3; weak D call: TRBD1 (6 bases). Germline assignment: CDR1 SQVTM and CDR2 ANQGSEA. This CDR3 region has 14 residues. The V gene lost 4 bases and the J gene lost 3 bases, with 14 bases spanning the gap. The CDR3 here is CSVGPGHSTDTQYF. Here the CDR3 DNA reads TGCAGCGTTGGACCGGGACATTCTACAGATACGCAGTATTTT.